These 27 T cell receptor beta chains were sequenced from one sample in a study of blood T cell repertoires in COVID-19. TCRdb's copy holds only in-frame clones and misses some; the assay was immunoSEQ multiplex PCR. The repertoire consists of under 350,000 clones, with over 85% occurring once and the leading ten covering less than 2%. The specimen was peripheral blood. These receptors all stem from a woman in her 30s with COVID-19, enrolled during active disease.

V usage is TRBV30 and J usage is TRBJ1-1; D gene unclear. The ends were cut back, 7 bases at V and 2 bases at J, with 11 bases in the middle. Germline loops: CDR1 GTSNPN, CDR2 SVGIG (reference sequence). This CDR3 region has 12 residues. CDR3 residues: CASRDLNTEAFF. In DNA, the CDR3 is TGTGCCTCTCGGGATCTTAACACTGAAGCTTTCTTT.

The rearrangement uses TRBV10-3 and TRBJ2-3, with TRBD2 matching over 10 bases. The V gene end was trimmed by 4 bases and the J gene end by 4 bases; junction bases not matched to a gene: 2. Germline values: CDR1 ENHRY, CDR2 SYGVKD. The CDR3 extends over 14 amino acids. The chain's CDR3 is CAISGAGGPDTQYF. The CDR3 region has the DNA TGTGCCATCAGTGGAGCGGGGGGGCCAGATACGCAGTATTTT.

J is TRBJ2-3 and V is TRBV7-9, with D maybe TRBD2 (5 bases). V was clipped by 4 bases and J by 1 base, with 18 bases between them. The CDR3 consists of 17 residues. Germline CDR1 and CDR2: SEHNR and FQNEAQ (reference sequence). The CDR3 region has the DNA TGTGCCAGCAGCTCTCATTTCTCGGACTTCCGCACAGATACGCAGTATTTT. Protein product: CASSSHFSDFRTDTQYF.

The chain has TRBV19 and TRBJ2-2, with D perhaps matching TRBD1 (5 bases). This CDR3 comprises 18 residues. Germline-derived CDR1 and CDR2 are LNHDA and SQIVND (reference sequence). V lost 0 bases and J 7 bases, leaving 21 bases between the germline ends. CDR3 DNA sequence: TGTGCCAGTAGTATAGATCCAGGTAGGGGCGTGAGAGGCGGGGAGCTGTTTTTT. This codes for CASSIDPGRGVRGGELFF.

The V gene is TRBV30, the J gene TRBJ1-2; 7 bases fit TRBD1. The V segment lost 0 bases and the J segment 2 bases; nucleotides outside the gene matches: 3. Looked up from germline, CDR1 is GTSNPN and CDR2 is SVGIG (reference sequence). The CDR3 runs to 14 residues. The CDR3 region has the DNA TGTGCCTGGAGTGTAGGGGGCCAAAACTATGGCTACACCTTC. It is translated as CAWSVGGQNYGYTF.

V and J are TRBV12-3 or TRBV12-4 and TRBJ2-1; no clear D. This CDR3 region has 13 residues. Trimming removed 3 bases at V and 4 bases at J, with 7 bases between. In DNA form, the CDR3 reads TGTGCCAGCAGTTTCCCCGGGTACAATGAGCAGTTCTTC. Protein sequence: CASSFPGYNEQFF.

This clone has a single count. The V gene is TRBV6-1, the J gene TRBJ1-2; D call uncertain. This CDR3 comprises 15 residues. The V and J ends lost 0 bases and 5 bases respectively, with 13 bases between them. CDR1 MNHNS and CDR2 SASEGT come from the germline V gene. The CDR3 DNA reads as TGTGCCAGCAGTGAAGCGCTAAGGCGAGGGTATGGCTACACCTTC. Residues: CASSEALRRGYGYTF.

The CDR3 sequence: CASSLGNRNNNSPLHF. Written as DNA, the CDR3 is TGTGCCAGCAGCTTGGGAAACAGGAATAATAATTCACCCCTCCACTTT. The V gene is TRBV7-6, the J gene TRBJ1-6; D may be TRBD1 (5 bases). This CDR3 region has 16 residues. The germline V gene has CDR1 SGHVS and CDR2 FNYEAQ. Trimming cost V 3 bases and J 5 bases, with 14 bases left between them.

This clone is a singleton in its sample. This chain joins TRBV19 and TRBJ1-4, with D perhaps TRBD1 (6 bases). This CDR3 contains 14 residues. Germline values: CDR1 LNHDA, CDR2 SQIVND (reference sequence). V was shortened by 5 bases and J by 6 bases, with 13 bases between the two germline ends. DNA of the CDR3: TGTGCCAGTAGTGCTGTGGCAGGGGATGAAAAACTGTTTTTT. As protein: CASSAVAGDEKLFF.

The chain employs TRBV30 and TRBJ2-7; D is perhaps TRBD2 (5 bases). V gave up 2 bases and J gave up 5 bases, with 7 bases separating them. This CDR3 region has 11 residues. Germline V gives CDR1 GTSNPN, CDR2 SVGIG (reference sequence). For the CDR3, the DNA is TGTGCCTGGAGTCTCGGGAACGAGCAGTACTTC. Translating gives CAWSLGNEQYF.

The chain couples TRBV30 to TRBJ1-2, with D perhaps matching TRBD1 (5 bases). The ends were cut back, 3 bases at V and 1 base at J, with 6 bases in the middle. Germline V lookup: CDR1 GTSNPN, CDR2 SVGIG (reference sequence). The length of the CDR3 is 12 residues. In DNA form, the CDR3 reads TGTGCCTGGAGCGACAGTAACTATGGCTACACCTTC. It encodes CAWSDSNYGYTF.

The gene calls are TRBV27 and TRBJ2-1, with 16 bases fitting TRBD2. Germline V gene lookup returns CDR1 MNHEY and CDR2 SMNVEV (reference sequence). J lost 3 bases, V lost 5 bases, and 7 bases had no gene match. The CDR3 runs to 18 residues. CDR3 coding DNA: TGTGCCAGCAGTGCGGGACTAGCGGGGGGGTCCGTCTACAATGAGCAGTTCTTC. Translating it yields CASSAGLAGGSVYNEQFF.

The genes are TRBV19 and TRBJ2-5, with a weak D call TRBD1 (5 bases). CDR3 length equals 13 residues. V was pared by 6 bases and J by 5 bases, with 13 bases between. Germline V gene sequence: CDR1 LNHDA, CDR2 SQIVND (reference sequence). In nucleotides, the CDR3 is TGTGCCAGTAGCGTGGGCAGGGATGAGACCCAGTACTTC. As protein: CASSVGRDETQYF.

This chain links TRBV15 with TRBJ2-3, with D possibly being TRBD1 (6 bases). The CDR3 is 14 residues long. V shed 3 bases and J shed 5 bases, with 12 bases lying between them. Germline CDR1 is LNHNV and CDR2 is YYDKDF (reference sequence). As DNA, the CDR3 is TGTGCCACCAGCAGCCTCAACAGGGTAGATACGCAGTATTTT. As protein: CATSSLNRVDTQYF.

The V call is TRBV7-9, the J call TRBJ1-1; possible D gene TRBD1, 6 bases. Trimming pared 5 bases from V and 5 bases from J, leaving 15 bases between. This CDR3 has 14 residues. Germline CDR1 SEHNR, CDR2 FQNEAQ (reference sequence). In nucleotides, the CDR3 is TGTGCCAGCAGCCGTATTACAGGGAAGACTGAAGCTTTCTTT. It translates to CASSRITGKTEAFF.

This clone has more than one count but fewer than ten. The V and J genes are TRBV30 and TRBJ2-2; D is undetermined. V was trimmed by 1 base and J by 1 base, leaving 4 bases between them. Germline CDR1 and CDR2: GTSNPN and SVGIG (reference sequence). The CDR3 contains 13 residues. CDR3 coding DNA: TGTGCCTGGAGTGCACAGAACACCGGGGAGCTGTTTTTT. It codes for CAWSAQNTGELFF.

The rearrangement links TRBV15 to TRBJ2-7; 8 bases are a match to TRBD2. CDR1 LNHNV and CDR2 YYDKDF come from the germline V gene (reference sequence). After removal of 0 bases from V and 0 bases from J, the junction contained 1 base not matched to a gene. CDR3 length equals 15 residues. CDR3 residues: CATSRERGASYEQYF. The CDR3 region has the DNA TGTGCCACCAGCAGAGAGCGGGGGGCCTCCTACGAGCAGTACTTC.

V is TRBV28 and J is TRBJ1-6; D is uncertain. The V gene lost 5 bases and the J gene lost 3 bases, with 11 bases spanning the gap. Germline assignment: CDR1 MDHEN and CDR2 SYDVKM. The CDR3 has 15 residues. CDR3: CASSRHHDYNSPLHF. CDR3 DNA: TGTGCCAGCAGTCGACACCATGACTATAATTCACCCCTCCACTTT.

The J gene is TRBJ1-1, the V gene TRBV29-1; no reliable D call. The CDR3 is 12 residues long. CDR1 SQVTM and CDR2 ANQGSEA come from the germline V gene. The germline V and J ends were trimmed by 6 bases and 3 bases, with 11 bases remaining between them. Here the CDR3 reads CSVGGQYTEAFF. CDR3 nucleotide sequence: TGCAGCGTGGGAGGGCAGTACACTGAAGCTTTCTTT.

The J gene is TRBJ2-3, the V gene TRBV29-1; the match to TRBD2 covers 16 bases. The J segment lost 5 bases and the V segment lost 6 bases, leaving 5 bases of the junction unmatched. Looked up from germline, CDR1 is SQVTM and CDR2 is ANQGSEA. This CDR3 comprises 15 residues. The DNA for the CDR3 is TGCAGCGTAGCGGGGACTAGCGGGGGGGGAGATACGCAGTATTTT. It specifies CSVAGTSGGGDTQYF.

As for this clone: This sample includes further DNA sequences coding for the same CDR3. The chain recombines TRBV7-9 with TRBJ1-1; tentatively, D is TRBD1 (5 bases). The V end was cut by 5 bases, the J end by 0 bases, with 7 bases between. Per the germline V gene, CDR1 is SEHNR and CDR2 is FQNEAQ (reference sequence). The CDR3 consists of 13 residues. The CDR3 region has the DNA TGTGCCAGCAGCCGGACATTGAACACTGAAGCTTTCTTT. Amino acids: CASSRTLNTEAFF.

The chain is built from TRBV7-3 and TRBJ2-5, with D possibly being TRBD2 (7 bases). This CDR3 region has 15 residues. V was clipped by 2 bases and J by 2 bases, with 12 bases between them. In germline, CDR1 is SGHTA, CDR2 FQGTGA. The CDR3 loop is CASSLYGGLQETQYF. In DNA, the CDR3 is TGTGCCAGCAGCTTATACGGGGGGCTACAAGAGACCCAGTACTTC.

V is TRBV7-9 and J is TRBJ1-2, with 7 bases aligning to TRBD1. The CDR3 sequence is 14 residues long. V shed 5 bases, J shed 9 bases, and the junction held 12 bases outside the gene matches. CDR1 and CDR2 from the germline V gene are SEHNR and FQNEAQ (reference sequence). The CDR3 DNA is TGTGCCAGCAGCGTCCTAGGGGGCGGTTTGAGCTACACCTTC. It yields the protein CASSVLGGGLSYTF.

V gene TRBV11-2 combines with J gene TRBJ1-6, with a tentative D call TRBD1 (6 bases). V gave up 5 bases and J gave up 7 bases, with 21 bases separating them. CDR3 length: 17 residues. Germline CDR1 reads SGHAT; CDR2 reads FQNNGV. The CDR3 protein is CASSLHLGGRYNSPLHF. In DNA form, the CDR3 reads TGTGCCAGCAGCCTGCATTTGGGGGGGCGGTACAATTCACCCCTCCACTTT.

The J gene is TRBJ2-1, the V gene TRBV5-5; D is unresolved. Trimming removed 3 bases from V and 8 bases from J, with 15 bases in between. Germline CDR1 reads SGHKS; CDR2 reads YYEKEE (reference sequence). CDR3 length equals 14 residues. The CDR3 DNA follows: TGTGCCAGCAGCTCCAACCATGTGGGCGATGAGCAGTTCTTC. This gives the protein CASSSNHVGDEQFF.

This chain joins TRBV28 and TRBJ1-5; D may be TRBD1 (6 bases). The CDR3 runs 12 residues. The V gene's germline CDR1 is MDHEN and CDR2 SYDVKM. The V and J ends lost 8 bases and 7 bases respectively, with 12 bases between them. CDR3 amino acids: CASYTGRQPQHF. CDR3 bases: TGTGCCAGCTATACAGGGAGACAGCCCCAGCATTTT.

The CDR3 DNA follows: TGTGCCAGCAGGGCGTCCAGGGTACAAGAGACCCAGTACTTC. It yields the protein CASRASRVQETQYF. The J gene is TRBJ2-5, the V gene TRBV2; a weak D match, TRBD1 (5 bases). This CDR3 region has 14 residues. Germline values: CDR1 SNHLY, CDR2 FYNNEI. V was clipped by 6 bases and J by 2 bases, with 13 bases between them.